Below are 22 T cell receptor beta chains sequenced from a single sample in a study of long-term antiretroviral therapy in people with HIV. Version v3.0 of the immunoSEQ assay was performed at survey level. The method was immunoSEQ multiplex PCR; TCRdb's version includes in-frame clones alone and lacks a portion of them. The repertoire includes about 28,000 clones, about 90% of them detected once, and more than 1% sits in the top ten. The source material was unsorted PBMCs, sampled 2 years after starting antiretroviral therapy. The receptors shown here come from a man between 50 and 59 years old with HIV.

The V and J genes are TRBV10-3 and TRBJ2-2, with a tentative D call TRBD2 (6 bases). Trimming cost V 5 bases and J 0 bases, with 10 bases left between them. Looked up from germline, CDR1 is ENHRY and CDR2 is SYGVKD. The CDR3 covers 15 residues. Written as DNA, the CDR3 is TGTGCCATCAGTTTTTCTAGCGCGAACACCGGGGAGCTGTTTTTT. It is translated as CAISFSSANTGELFF.

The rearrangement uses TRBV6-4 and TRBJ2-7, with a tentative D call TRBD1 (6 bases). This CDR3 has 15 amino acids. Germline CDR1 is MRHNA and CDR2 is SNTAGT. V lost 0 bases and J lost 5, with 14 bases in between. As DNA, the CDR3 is TGTGCCAGCAGTGACTCGGCAGGGGATATCCACGAGCAGTACTTC. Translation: CASSDSAGDIHEQYF.

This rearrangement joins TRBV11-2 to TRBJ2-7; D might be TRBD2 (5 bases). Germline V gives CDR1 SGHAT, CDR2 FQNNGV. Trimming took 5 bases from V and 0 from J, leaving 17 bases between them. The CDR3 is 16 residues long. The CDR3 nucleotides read TGTGCCAGCAGCCTGAGACTAATCCGGATCTCCTACGAGCAGTACTTC. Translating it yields CASSLRLIRISYEQYF.

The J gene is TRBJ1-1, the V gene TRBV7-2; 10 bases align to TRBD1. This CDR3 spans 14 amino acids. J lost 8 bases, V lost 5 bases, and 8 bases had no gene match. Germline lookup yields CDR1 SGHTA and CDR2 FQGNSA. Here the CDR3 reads CASSLDRGRKEAFF. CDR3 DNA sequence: TGTGCCAGCAGCCTTGACAGGGGGCGAAAAGAAGCTTTCTTT.

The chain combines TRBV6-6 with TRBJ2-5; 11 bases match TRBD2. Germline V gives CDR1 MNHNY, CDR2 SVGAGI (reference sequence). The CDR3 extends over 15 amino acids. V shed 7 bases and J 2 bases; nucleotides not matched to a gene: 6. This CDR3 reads CASKWSSGRQETQYF. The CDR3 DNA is TGTGCCAGCAAGTGGTCTAGCGGGAGGCAAGAGACCCAGTACTTC.

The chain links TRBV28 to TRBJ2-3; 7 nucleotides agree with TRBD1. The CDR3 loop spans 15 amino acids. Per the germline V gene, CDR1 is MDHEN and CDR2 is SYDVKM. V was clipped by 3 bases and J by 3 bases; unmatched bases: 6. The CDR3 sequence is CASSLNRGGTDTQYF. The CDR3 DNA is TGTGCCAGCAGTTTGAACAGGGGTGGAACAGATACGCAGTATTTT.

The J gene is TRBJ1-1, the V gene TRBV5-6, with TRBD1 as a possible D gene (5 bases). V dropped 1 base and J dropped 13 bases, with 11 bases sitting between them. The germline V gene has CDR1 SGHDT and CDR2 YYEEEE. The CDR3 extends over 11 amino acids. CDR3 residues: CASSLKGLFFF. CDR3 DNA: TGTGCCAGCAGCTTGAAGGGGCTGTTTTTCTTT.

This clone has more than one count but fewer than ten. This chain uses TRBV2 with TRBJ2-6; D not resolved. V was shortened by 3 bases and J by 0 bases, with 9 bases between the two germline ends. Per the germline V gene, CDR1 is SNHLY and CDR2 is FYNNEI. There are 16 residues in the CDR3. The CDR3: CASSDYSRSGANVLTF. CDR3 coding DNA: TGTGCCAGCAGTGATTACTCCCGCTCTGGGGCCAACGTCCTGACTTTC. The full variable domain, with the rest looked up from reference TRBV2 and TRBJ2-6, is EPEVTQTPSHQVTQMGQEVILRCVPISNHLYFYWYRQILGQKVEFLVSFYNNEISEKSEIFDDQFSVERPDGSNFTLKIRSTKLEDSAMYFCASSDYSRSGANVLTFGAGSRLTVL.

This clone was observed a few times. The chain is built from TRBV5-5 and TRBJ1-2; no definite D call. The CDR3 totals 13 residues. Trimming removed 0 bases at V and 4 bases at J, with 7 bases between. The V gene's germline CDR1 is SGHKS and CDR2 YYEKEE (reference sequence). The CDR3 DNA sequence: TGTGCCAGCAGCTTGGGGCAGCTCTATGGCTACACCTTC. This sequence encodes CASSLGQLYGYTF.

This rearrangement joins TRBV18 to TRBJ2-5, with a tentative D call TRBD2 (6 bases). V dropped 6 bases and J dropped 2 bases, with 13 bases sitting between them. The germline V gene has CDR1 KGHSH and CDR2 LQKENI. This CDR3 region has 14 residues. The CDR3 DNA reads TGTGCCAGCTCCCCCGGGGGTATTCAAGAGACCCAGTACTTC. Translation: CASSPGGIQETQYF.

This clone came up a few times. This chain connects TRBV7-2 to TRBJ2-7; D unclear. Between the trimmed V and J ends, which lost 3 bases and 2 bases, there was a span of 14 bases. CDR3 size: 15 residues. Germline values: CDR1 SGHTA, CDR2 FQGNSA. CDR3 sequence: CASSFVGSPAYEQYF. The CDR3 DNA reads TGTGCCAGCAGCTTTGTAGGCAGCCCGGCCTACGAGCAGTACTTC.

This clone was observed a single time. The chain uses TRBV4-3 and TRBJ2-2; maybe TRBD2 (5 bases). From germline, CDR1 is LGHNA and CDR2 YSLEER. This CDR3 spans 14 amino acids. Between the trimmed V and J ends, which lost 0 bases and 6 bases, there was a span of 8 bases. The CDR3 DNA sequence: TGCGCCAGCAGCCAAGAAGCGGACTCCGGGGAGCTGTTTTTT. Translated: CASSQEADSGELFF.

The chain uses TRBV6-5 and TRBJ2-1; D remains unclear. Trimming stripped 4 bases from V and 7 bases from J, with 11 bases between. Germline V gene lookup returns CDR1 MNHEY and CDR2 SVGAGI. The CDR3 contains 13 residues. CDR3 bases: TGTGCCAGCAGTTCACATTCTAGGAATGAGCAGTTCTTC. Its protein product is CASSSHSRNEQFF.

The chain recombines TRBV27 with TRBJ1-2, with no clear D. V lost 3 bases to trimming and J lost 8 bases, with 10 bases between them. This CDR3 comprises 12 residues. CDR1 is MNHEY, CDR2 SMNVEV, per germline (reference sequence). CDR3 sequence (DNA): TGTGCCAGCAGTTTTAGAGGGTACGGCTACACCTTC. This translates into CASSFRGYGYTF.

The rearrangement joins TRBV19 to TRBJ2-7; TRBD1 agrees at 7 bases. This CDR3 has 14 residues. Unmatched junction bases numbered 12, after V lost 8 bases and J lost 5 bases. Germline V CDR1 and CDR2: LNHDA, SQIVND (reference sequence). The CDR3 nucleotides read TGTGCCAGTCGACCGCGACAGGGCATCCACGAGCAGTACTTC. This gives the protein CASRPRQGIHEQYF.

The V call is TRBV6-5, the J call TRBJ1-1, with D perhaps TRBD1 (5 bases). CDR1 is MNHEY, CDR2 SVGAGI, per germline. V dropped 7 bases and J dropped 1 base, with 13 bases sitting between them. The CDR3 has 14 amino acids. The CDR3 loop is CASTTRTSNTEAFF. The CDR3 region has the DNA TGTGCCAGCACAACGCGGACATCGAACACTGAAGCTTTCTTT.

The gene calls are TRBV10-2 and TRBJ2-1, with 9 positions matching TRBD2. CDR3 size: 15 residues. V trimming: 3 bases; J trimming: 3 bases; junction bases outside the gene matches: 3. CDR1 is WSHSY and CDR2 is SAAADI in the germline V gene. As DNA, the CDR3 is TGCGCCAGCAGTGATGTAGCGGGGGACTACAATGAGCAGTTCTTC. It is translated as CASSDVAGDYNEQFF.

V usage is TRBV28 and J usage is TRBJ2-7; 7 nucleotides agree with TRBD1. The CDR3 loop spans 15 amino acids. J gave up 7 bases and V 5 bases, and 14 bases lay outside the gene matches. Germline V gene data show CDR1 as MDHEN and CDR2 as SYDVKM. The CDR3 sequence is CASSGFLGTVREQYF. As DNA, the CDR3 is TGTGCCAGCAGTGGGTTTTTGGGGACAGTTAGAGAGCAGTACTTC.

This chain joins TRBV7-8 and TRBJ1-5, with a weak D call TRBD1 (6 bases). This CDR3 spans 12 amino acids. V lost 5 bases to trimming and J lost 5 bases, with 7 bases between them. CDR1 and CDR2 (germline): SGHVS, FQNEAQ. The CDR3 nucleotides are TGTGCCAGCAGCCAGGGGTATCAGCCCCAGCATTTT. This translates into CASSQGYQPQHF.

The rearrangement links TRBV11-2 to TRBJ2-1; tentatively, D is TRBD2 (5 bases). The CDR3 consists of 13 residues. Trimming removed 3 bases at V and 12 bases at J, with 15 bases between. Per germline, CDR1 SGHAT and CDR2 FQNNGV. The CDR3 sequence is CASSFTGSGGQFF. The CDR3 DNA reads TGTGCCAGCAGCTTCACCGGCTCCGGAGGGCAGTTCTTC. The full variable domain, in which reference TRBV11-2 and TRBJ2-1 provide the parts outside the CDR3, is EAGVAQSPRYKIIEKRQSVAFWCNPISGHATLYWYQQILGQGPKLLIQFQNNGVVDDSQLPKDRFSAERLKGVDSTLKIQPAKLEDSAVYLCASSFTGSGGQFFGPGTRLTVL.

CDR3 residues: CASSFDGINYGYTF. DNA for the CDR3: TGTGCCAGCAGCTTCGACGGAATTAACTATGGCTACACCTTC. The chain uses TRBV9 and TRBJ1-2; D is ambiguous. The CDR3 runs to 14 residues. V was shortened by 4 bases and J by 1 base, with 11 bases between the two germline ends. The germline V gene has CDR1 SGDLS and CDR2 YYNGEE.

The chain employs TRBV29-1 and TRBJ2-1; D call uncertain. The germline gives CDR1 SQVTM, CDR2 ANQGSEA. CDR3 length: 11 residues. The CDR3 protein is CATGSYNEQFF. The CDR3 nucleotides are TGCGCCACCGGGTCCTACAATGAGCAGTTCTTC.